This T cell receptor beta chain was obtained from a study of tumour-infiltrating T cells in Burkitt lymphoma (dated by TCRdb to 2018 to 2021). The study in broad terms: The Burkitt lymphoma cohort comprised 82 patients and spanned all epidemiological subtypes of the disease. TCR repertoire data were correlated with clinical outcome; productive clonality predicted overall and progression-free survival, independent of established prognosticators including age at diagnosis.

Library creation used the immunoSEQ multiplex PCR assay. The immuneACCESS repertoire file appears here via TCRdb, limited to in-frame rearrangements. These files lack a portion of the clones; in checked studies, under half of the deficit traces to unresolved V genes, and the cause of the others is not known. Recorded for this sample are 5,000 to 7,500 clones; more than 75% of them occurred a single time. The ten largest clones add up to more than 9.5% of the sample. Remarks on this clone: It lacks a known antigen. Relative to the germline gene, one junction end is altered; a read error may explain this.

Overall results and qualifications from the work: Several public clonotypes were found to be shared across numerous Burkitt lymphoma patients, which suggests a shared tumour neoantigen selection that is absent from diffuse large B-cell lymphoma.

This TCR derives from a human donor with Burkitt lymphoma. Input material: tumor tissue.

The DNA sequence is given as TGTGCCTGGAGGAATTGGTTAGCGGGGGATTTGAACACCGGGGAGTTGTTTTTT. Its translation is CAWRNWLAGDLNTGELFF. The chain is encoded by TRBV30 joined to TRBJ2-2; 9 bases in the middle match TRBD2. As encoded in the germline V gene (reference sequence), CDR1 is GTSNPN while CDR2 is SVGIG. There are 18 amino acids in the CDR3, from cysteine to phenylalanine inclusive. The CDR3 DNA has 54 bases and is translated from base 1.